This T cell receptor beta chain was sequenced in a study of T-cell memory formation after mild COVID-19 (dated by TCRdb to about 2021). The study in broad terms: Most TCR sequence clusters were specific to one of the two donors. In two donors, T-cell clones that expanded and contracted after mild COVID-19 were tracked by sequencing TCRalpha and TCRbeta repertoires over time. Two young, previously healthy adult volunteers, one female and one male, were included in the cohort.

What the authors observed across the whole study: Only a couple of mild cases were covered by the study, and larger cohorts that include severe cases with pre-infection samples were considered necessary. Contracting CD4+ clones turned up mainly in the CM and EM memory subsets, whereas EMRA was where CD8+ clones were enriched. Balanced CD4/CD8 phenotypes were observed for clones contracting from day 15 to 85, whereas a bias towards CD4+ was observed for a second wave of clones expanding from day 15 to 37. Some responding clones were detected in pre-infection memory, which suggested that pre-existing cross-reactive memory T cells had joined the SARS-CoV-2 response. The second-wave clones that peaked on day 37 were not confirmed to be SARS-CoV-2 specific.

In the case of this clonotype: No antigen is known for it. Base qualities are missing; no much larger clone stands one base away.

Measured from the cysteine to the phenylalanine, the CDR3 is 13 residues long. Only the CDR3 region is kept as DNA, spanning 39 bases read in frame from base 1. Reading the germline V gene (reference sequence) gives CDR1 LGHDT and CDR2 YNNKEL. V sheds 2 bases and J sheds 4 bases, leaving 6 bases between their ends. PBMCs were isolated by Ficoll-Paque density gradient centrifugation. TCRdb lists the instrument as Illumina NovaSeq 6000. TCRalpha and TCRbeta cDNA libraries were built by 5'RACE with constant-segment primers, adding sample barcodes and unique molecular identifiers. Trizol reagent was used to extract RNA from every sample. The libraries were amplified in two PCR steps, and the second step added a second sample barcode and Illumina TruSeq adapters. Libraries were sequenced on an Illumina NovaSeq with 2 x 150 bp paired-end reads. The published analysis was carried out like this. Demultiplexing of reads and collapsing into UMI-guided consensus sequences were performed with migec v1.2.7. With mixcr v2.1.11, UMI consensuses were aligned to TRA and TRB V and J templates and assembled into clonotypes. A clonotype was counted as expanded or contracted only when both edgeR and NoisET called the clonotype significant, with the noise models trained on biological replicates. For edgeR calls, the cutoffs were a false discovery rate-adjusted p below 0.01 and a log2 fold-change threshold of 1. As an exploratory analysis of dynamics, max-normalized trajectories of the 1000 most abundant clonotypes were examined by PCA with hierarchical clustering. Separately sequenced CD4+ and CD8+ repertoires were used to assign a CD4 or CD8 phenotype to each responding clone. Starting from the raw public reads, TCRdb applied fastp trimming at Q25, assembled clones with MiXCR and retained in-frame beta chains. Every distinct CDR3 protein forms one entry, paired with its most common genes and DNA. None of the V and J calls come from the authors' own analysis; TCRdb made them. Across this sample there are roughly 160,000 distinct CDR3 sequences, with more than 9% seen only once. Clones ranked in the top ten supply roughly 3.8% of the sample.

The source is a man between 18 and 29 years old who had mild COVID-19 (a few samples of this study predate the infection). The sample titles of this study are shuffled in the database, so cell type and time point are left out; the donor was told from shared clones. The sequenced sample consisted of PBMCs or a T cell subset sorted from them (not recorded which). The chain links TRBV3-1 with TRBJ1-5; the best D guess is TRBD1, with 5 bases matching. The nucleotides read TGTGCCAGCAGCCAAAACAGGAATCAGCCCCAGCATTTT. This sequence encodes CASSQNRNQPQHF.